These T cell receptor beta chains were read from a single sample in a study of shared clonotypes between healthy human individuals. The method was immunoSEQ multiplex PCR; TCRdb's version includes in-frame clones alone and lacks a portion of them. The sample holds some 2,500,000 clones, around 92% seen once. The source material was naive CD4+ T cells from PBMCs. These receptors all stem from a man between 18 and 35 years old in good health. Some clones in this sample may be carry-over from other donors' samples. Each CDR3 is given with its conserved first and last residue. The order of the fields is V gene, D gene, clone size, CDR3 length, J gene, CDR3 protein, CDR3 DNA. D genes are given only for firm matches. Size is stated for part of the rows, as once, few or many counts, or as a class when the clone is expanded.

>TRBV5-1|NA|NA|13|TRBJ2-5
CASSEDNQETQYF
TGCGCCAGCAGCGAGGACAACCAAGAGACCCAGTACTTC
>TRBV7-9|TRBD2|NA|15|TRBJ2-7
CASSLLGGRANEQYF
TGTGCCAGCAGCTTATTGGGCGGGAGGGCCAACGAGCAGTACTTC
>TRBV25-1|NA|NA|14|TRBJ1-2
CASSRDSPNYGYTF
TGTGCCAGCAGCCGCGACAGCCCTAACTATGGCTACACCTTC
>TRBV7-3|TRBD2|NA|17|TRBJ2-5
CASSLGTSGSLGETQYF
TGTGCCAGCAGCTTGGGGACTAGCGGGAGTCTAGGGGAGACCCAGTACTTC
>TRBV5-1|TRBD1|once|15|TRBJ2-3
CASSGDRGFTDTQYF
TGCGCCAGCAGCGGGGACAGGGGGTTCACAGATACGCAGTATTTT
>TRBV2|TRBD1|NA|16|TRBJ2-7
CASSASNSRQGSVFNF
TGTGCCAGCAGCGCATCCAACTCCCGACAGGGGTCGGTCTTTAACTTC
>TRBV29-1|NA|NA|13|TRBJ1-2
CSVEGRLNYGYTF
TGCAGCGTTGAAGGGCGGCTGAACTATGGCTACACCTTC
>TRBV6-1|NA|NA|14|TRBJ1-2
CASQPSGVNYGYTF
TGTGCCAGCCAGCCATCTGGGGTGAACTATGGCTACACCTTC
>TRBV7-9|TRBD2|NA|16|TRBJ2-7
CASSWTSGSVGYEQYF
TGTGCCAGCAGTTGGACTAGCGGGAGTGTGGGCTACGAGCAGTACTTC
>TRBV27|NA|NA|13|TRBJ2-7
CASSLSGFYEQYF
TGTGCCAGCAGTTTATCAGGGTTCTACGAGCAGTACTTC
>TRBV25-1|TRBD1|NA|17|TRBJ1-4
CASSEGPPGTGGEKLFF
TGTGCCAGCAGTGAGGGTCCTCCCGGGACAGGGGGTGAAAAACTGTTTTTT
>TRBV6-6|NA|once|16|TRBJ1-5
CASSYRLKTPDQPQHF
TGTGCCAGCAGTTACCGCCTCAAAACCCCTGATCAGCCCCAGCATTTT
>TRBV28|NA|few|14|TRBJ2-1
CASRAASSYNEQFF
TGTGCCAGCAGAGCGGCGAGCTCCTACAATGAGCAGTTCTTC
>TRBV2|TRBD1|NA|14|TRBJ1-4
CASRGTGKNEKLFF
TGTGCCAGCAGGGGGACAGGGAAAAATGAAAAACTGTTTTTT
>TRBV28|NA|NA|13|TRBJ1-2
CASSLGGAYGYTF
TGTGCCAGCAGTTTAGGGGGTGCCTATGGCTACACCTTC
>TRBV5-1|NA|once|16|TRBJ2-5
CASSSTFWGHQETQYF
TGCGCCAGCAGCTCGACTTTCTGGGGTCACCAAGAGACCCAGTACTTC
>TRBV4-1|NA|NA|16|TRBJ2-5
CASSLQDGNRQETQYF
TGCGCCAGCAGCCTGCAGGACGGTAACAGACAAGAGACCCAGTACTTC
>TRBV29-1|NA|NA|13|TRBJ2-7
CSVAPSATGEQYF
TGCAGCGTAGCTCCTAGCGCGACAGGCGAGCAGTACTTC
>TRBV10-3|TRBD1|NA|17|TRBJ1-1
CAIRGNRDSNRNTEAFF
TGTGCCATCAGAGGTAACCGGGACAGCAACCGAAACACTGAAGCTTTCTTT
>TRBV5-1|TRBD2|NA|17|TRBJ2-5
CASSASTSGTVGETQYF
TGCGCCAGCAGCGCCTCGACTAGCGGGACGGTAGGAGAGACCCAGTACTTC
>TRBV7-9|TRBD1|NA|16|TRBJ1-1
CASSLRQGSLQAEAFF
TGTGCCAGCAGCTTGAGACAGGGGTCTCTTCAGGCTGAAGCTTTCTTT
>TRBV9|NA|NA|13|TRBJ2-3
CASSPLMSDTQYF
TGTGCCAGCAGCCCCCTTATGTCAGATACGCAGTATTTT
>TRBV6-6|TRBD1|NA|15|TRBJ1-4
CASSSPDRENEKLFF
TGTGCCAGCAGTTCACCTGACAGGGAAAATGAAAAACTGTTTTTT
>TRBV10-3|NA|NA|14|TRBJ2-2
CAISEVSNTGELFF
TGTGCCATCAGTGAGGTCAGCAACACCGGGGAGCTGTTTTTT
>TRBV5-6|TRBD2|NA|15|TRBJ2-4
CASSPGGWAKNIQYF
TGTGCCAGCAGCCCCGGGGGGTGGGCCAAAAACATTCAGTACTTC
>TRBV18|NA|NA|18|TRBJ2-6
CASSRTGTYYSGANVLTF
TGTGCCAGCTCACGTACCGGGACATACTACTCTGGGGCCAACGTCCTGACTTTC
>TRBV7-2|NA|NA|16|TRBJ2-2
CASSLRAGSVAGELFF
TGTGCCAGCAGCTTAAGGGCCGGGTCAGTCGCCGGGGAGCTGTTTTTT
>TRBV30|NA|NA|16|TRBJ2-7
CAWSVSRTDLTYEQYF
TGTGCCTGGAGTGTATCTCGGACGGACCTTACCTACGAGCAGTACTTC
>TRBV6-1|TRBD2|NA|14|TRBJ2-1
CASTGLAEYNEQFF
TGTGCCAGCACCGGACTAGCGGAATACAATGAGCAGTTCTTC
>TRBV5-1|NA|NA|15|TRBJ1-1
CASSLGVDVDTEAFF
TGCGCCAGCAGCTTGGGAGTGGATGTCGACACTGAAGCTTTCTTT
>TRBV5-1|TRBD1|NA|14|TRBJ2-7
CASSTGQGAYEQYF
TGCGCCAGCAGCACAGGACAGGGGGCGTACGAGCAGTACTTC
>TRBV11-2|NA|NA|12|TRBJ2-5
CASSSVHRTQYF
TGTGCCAGCAGCTCCGTTCATAGGACCCAGTACTTC
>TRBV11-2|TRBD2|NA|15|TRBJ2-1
CASSLRGGTYNEQFF
TGTGCCAGCAGCTTACGCGGGGGGACCTACAATGAGCAGTTCTTC
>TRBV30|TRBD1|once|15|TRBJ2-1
CAWKRVDRGINEQFF
TGTGCCTGGAAAAGGGTGGACAGGGGAATCAATGAGCAGTTCTTC
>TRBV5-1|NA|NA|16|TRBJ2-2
CASSLGVERGTGELFF
TGCGCCAGCAGCTTGGGAGTGGAAAGGGGCACCGGGGAGCTGTTTTTT
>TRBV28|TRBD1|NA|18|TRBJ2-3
CASSLTRRDRPSTDTQYF
TGTGCCAGCAGTCTTACCCGCAGGGACAGACCTAGCACAGATACGCAGTATTTT
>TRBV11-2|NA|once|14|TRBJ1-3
CASSKGGSGNTIYF
TGTGCCAGCAGTAAAGGGGGCTCTGGAAACACCATATATTTT
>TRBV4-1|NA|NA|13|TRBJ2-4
CASSQGPRNIQYF
TGCGCCAGCAGCCAGGGGCCACGAAACATTCAGTACTTC
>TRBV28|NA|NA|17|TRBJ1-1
CASSPFIASDRNTEAFF
TGTGCCAGCAGTCCATTTATAGCCTCGGACAGGAACACTGAAGCTTTCTTT
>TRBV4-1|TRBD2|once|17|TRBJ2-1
CASSQLLAIKGHNEQFF
TGCGCCAGCAGCCAACTACTAGCGATCAAGGGCCACAATGAGCAGTTCTTC
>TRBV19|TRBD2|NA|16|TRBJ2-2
CASSRLAGENTGELFF
TGTGCCAGTAGTCGGTTAGCGGGAGAGAACACCGGGGAGCTGTTTTTT
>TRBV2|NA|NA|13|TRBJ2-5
CASSGRTGETQYF
TGTGCCAGCAGTGGGCGGACCGGCGAGACCCAGTACTTC
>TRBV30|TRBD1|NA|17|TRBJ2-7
CAWSNPGGRRAHYEQYF
TGTGCCTGGAGTAATCCAGGGGGCAGGCGGGCACACTACGAGCAGTACTTC
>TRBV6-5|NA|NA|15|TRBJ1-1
CASSYRSGMNTEAFF
TGTGCCAGCAGTTACCGATCAGGGATGAACACTGAAGCTTTCTTT
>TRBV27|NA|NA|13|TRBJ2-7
CASSPSVGYEQYF
TGTGCCAGTTCACCCTCGGTTGGCTACGAGCAGTACTTC
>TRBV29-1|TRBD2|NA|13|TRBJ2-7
CSVAGTSGYEQYF
TGCAGCGTAGCCGGGACTAGCGGCTACGAGCAGTACTTC
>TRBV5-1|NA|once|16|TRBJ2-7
CASSLGQGEISYEQYF
TGCGCCAGCAGCTTGGGGCAGGGTGAAATCTCCTACGAGCAGTACTTC
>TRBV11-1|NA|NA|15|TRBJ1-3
CASSLARYSGNTIYF
TGTGCCAGCAGCTTAGCGCGCTACTCTGGAAACACCATATATTTT
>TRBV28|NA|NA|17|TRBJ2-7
CASTEGGARGRAYEQYF
TGTGCCAGCACCGAAGGAGGGGCAAGGGGGAGGGCCTACGAGCAGTACTTC
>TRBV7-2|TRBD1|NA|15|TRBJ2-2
CASSQKATGTGELFF
TGTGCCAGCAGCCAAAAAGCGACAGGGACCGGGGAGCTGTTTTTT
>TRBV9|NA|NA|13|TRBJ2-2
CASSVDYTGELFF
TGTGCCAGCAGCGTGGATTACACCGGGGAGCTGTTTTTT
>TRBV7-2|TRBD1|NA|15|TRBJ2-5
CASRWDRAGKETQYF
TGTGCCAGCAGATGGGACAGGGCGGGAAAAGAGACCCAGTACTTC
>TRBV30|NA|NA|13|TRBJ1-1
CAWSPTGVAEAFF
TGTGCCTGGAGTCCAACGGGGGTCGCTGAAGCTTTCTTT
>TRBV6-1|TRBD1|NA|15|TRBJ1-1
CASNPTGVGGTEAFF
TGTGCCAGCAACCCAACAGGGGTTGGTGGCACTGAAGCTTTCTTT
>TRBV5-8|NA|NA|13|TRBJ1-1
CASSPEANTEAFF
TGTGCCAGCAGCCCGGAGGCGAACACTGAAGCTTTCTTT
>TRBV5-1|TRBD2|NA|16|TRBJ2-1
CASTPYGRESYNEQFF
TGCGCCAGCACTCCTTACGGGAGGGAGTCCTACAATGAGCAGTTCTTC
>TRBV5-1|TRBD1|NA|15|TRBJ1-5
CASSRTGVGNQPQHF
TGCGCCAGCAGCCGGACAGGGGTTGGCAATCAGCCCCAGCATTTT
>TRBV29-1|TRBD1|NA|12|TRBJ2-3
CSVGQGSDTQYF
TGCAGCGTCGGACAGGGCTCAGATACGCAGTATTTT
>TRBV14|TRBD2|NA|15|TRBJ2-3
CASSQGLAGSDTQYF
TGTGCCAGCAGCCAGGGGCTAGCGGGATCAGATACGCAGTATTTT